One and the same sample provided the 11 T cell receptor beta chains below, sequenced in a study of blood T cell repertoires in COVID-19. Generated by immunoSEQ multiplex PCR, the TCRdb table keeps only in-frame clones and is missing some. The data hold approximately 90,000 clones, with approximately 82% observed a single time. Sequencing was carried out using peripheral blood. These receptors originate from a man in his fifties or sixties with acute or convalescent COVID-19.

The J gene is TRBJ2-1, the V gene TRBV19; D is undetermined. Germline CDR1 LNHDA, CDR2 SQIVND (reference sequence). The V end lost 3 bases, the J end lost 4 bases, and 7 bases lay between the germline ends. This CDR3 comprises 13 residues. The CDR3 coding sequence is TGTGCCAGTAGTATTGTGACTTACAATGAGCAGTTCTTC. This codes for CASSIVTYNEQFF. Full variable domain (rest looked up from reference TRBV19 and TRBJ2-1): DGGITQSPKYLFRKEGQNVTLSCEQNLNHDAMYWYRQDPGQGLRLIYYSQIVNDFQKGDIAEGYSVSREKKESFPLTVTSAQKNPTAFYLCASSIVTYNEQFFGPGTRLTVL.

This chain connects TRBV9 to TRBJ2-7, with TRBD1 identical over 7 bases. Germline CDR1 and CDR2: SGDLS and YYNGEE. There are 17 residues in the CDR3. With 1 base clipped from V and 1 base from J, the junction kept 11 bases outside the gene matches. CDR3 loop: CASSVSGVGQESYEQYF. CDR3 sequence (DNA): TGTGCCAGCAGCGTAAGTGGAGTAGGACAGGAATCCTACGAGCAGTACTTC.

The chain joins TRBV4-1 to TRBJ1-5; D is uncertain. Trimming left V 0 bases short and J 2 bases short, with 8 bases between. Per germline, CDR1 MGHRA and CDR2 YSYEKL. The CDR3 contains 15 residues. The CDR3 nucleotides are TGCGCCAGCAGCCAAGATGGCTTTGGCAATCAGCCCCAGCATTTT. This translates into CASSQDGFGNQPQHF.

The chain joins TRBV2 to TRBJ1-4, with 8 positions matching TRBD1. The CDR3 has 13 residues. Germline CDR1 and CDR2: SNHLY and FYNNEI. Unmatched junction bases numbered 4, after V lost 5 bases and J lost 8 bases. The chain's CDR3 is CASSPGTGEKLFF. CDR3 coding DNA: TGTGCCAGCAGTCCCGGGACAGGCGAAAAACTGTTTTTT.

The chain combines TRBV6-2 or TRBV6-3 with TRBJ1-6; D remains ambiguous. The CDR3 is 15 amino acids. Trimming shortened V by 4 bases and J by 7 bases, and 14 bases separated the two germline ends. Per the germline V gene, CDR1 is MNHEY and CDR2 is SVGEGT. The chain's CDR3 is CASSSRTVLNSPLHF. Written as DNA, the CDR3 is TGTGCCAGCAGTTCGCGCACAGTTCTCAATTCACCCCTCCACTTT.

The CDR3 here is CASRKTSGGTDTQYF. The CDR3 DNA reads TGTGCCAGTAGGAAGACTAGCGGGGGCACAGATACGCAGTATTTT. The chain carries TRBV19 and TRBJ2-3; 11 positions match TRBD2. This CDR3 comprises 15 residues. V was clipped by 6 bases and J by 1 base; unmatched bases: 3. Germline loops: CDR1 LNHDA, CDR2 SQIVND (reference sequence).

The chain uses TRBV18 and TRBJ2-1, with TRBD1 matching 8 bases. V lost 3 bases and J lost 6; bases outside the gene matches: 7. The CDR3 is made up of 15 amino acids. Germline lookup yields CDR1 KGHSH and CDR2 LQKENI. This chain's CDR3 is CASSPGQGRSNEQFF. Here the CDR3 DNA reads TGTGCCAGCTCACCCGGACAGGGACGGAGCAATGAGCAGTTCTTC.

This chain connects TRBV28 to TRBJ2-7, with D perhaps TRBD1 (6 bases). The CDR3 consists of 15 residues. In germline, CDR1 is MDHEN, CDR2 SYDVKM. V lost 1 base and J lost 4, with 14 bases in between. CDR3 coding DNA: TGTGCCAGCAGTTTATCGGGACATATTTTTTACGAGCAGTACGTC. It codes for CASSLSGHIFYEQYV.

The chain couples TRBV2 to TRBJ1-1, with TRBD1 as a possible D gene (5 bases). The V end was cut by 7 bases, the J end by 2 bases, with 11 bases between. CDR3 size: 13 residues. Looked up from germline, CDR1 is SNHLY and CDR2 is FYNNEI. This chain's CDR3 is CASKQDTNTEAFF. CDR3 nucleotides: TGTGCCAGCAAACAGGACACCAACACTGAAGCTTTCTTT.

The J gene is TRBJ1-2, the V gene TRBV6-6; a possible D gene is TRBD1 (5 bases). With 2 bases removed from V and 1 base from J, the gap between germline ends came to 8 bases. Germline CDR1 reads MNHNY; CDR2 reads SVGAGI (reference sequence). The CDR3 spans 14 residues. CDR3 in DNA: TGTGCCAGCAGTTACGCAGGGTATAACTATGGCTACACCTTC. As protein: CASSYAGYNYGYTF.

The CDR3 region is CASSKPPSEGNTEAFF. In DNA, the CDR3 is TGCGCCAGCAGCAAACCACCGTCGGAGGGTAACACTGAAGCTTTCTTT. The chain links TRBV4-1 to TRBJ1-1; D unclear. The germline V gene encodes CDR1 MGHRA and CDR2 YSYEKL. Trimming removed 5 bases at V and 2 bases at J, with 18 bases between. The CDR3 has 16 residues.